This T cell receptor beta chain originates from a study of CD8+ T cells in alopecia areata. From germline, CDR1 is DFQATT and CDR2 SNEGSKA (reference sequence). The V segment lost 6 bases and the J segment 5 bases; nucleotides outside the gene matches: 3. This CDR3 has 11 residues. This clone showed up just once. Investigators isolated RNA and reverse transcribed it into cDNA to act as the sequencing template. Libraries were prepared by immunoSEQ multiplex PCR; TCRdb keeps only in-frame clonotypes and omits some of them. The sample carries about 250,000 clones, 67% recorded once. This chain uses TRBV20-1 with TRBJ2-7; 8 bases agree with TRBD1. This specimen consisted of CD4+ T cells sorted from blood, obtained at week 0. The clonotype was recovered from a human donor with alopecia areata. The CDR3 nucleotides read TGCAGTGCCGGGACAGGCCACGAGCAGTACTTC. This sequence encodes CSAGTGHEQYF.